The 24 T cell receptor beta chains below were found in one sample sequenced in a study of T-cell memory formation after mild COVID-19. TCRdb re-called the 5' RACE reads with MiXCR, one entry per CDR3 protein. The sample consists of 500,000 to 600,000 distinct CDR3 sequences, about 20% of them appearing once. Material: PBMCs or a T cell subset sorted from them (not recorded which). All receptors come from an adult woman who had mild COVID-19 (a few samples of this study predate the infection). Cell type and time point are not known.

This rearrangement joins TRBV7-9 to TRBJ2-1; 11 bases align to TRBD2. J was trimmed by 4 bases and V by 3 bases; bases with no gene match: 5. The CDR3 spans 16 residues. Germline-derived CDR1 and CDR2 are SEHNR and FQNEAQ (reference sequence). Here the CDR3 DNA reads TGTGCCAGCAGCTTTCCCGGGACTAGCGGTTACAATGAGCAGTTCTTC. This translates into CASSFPGTSGYNEQFF.

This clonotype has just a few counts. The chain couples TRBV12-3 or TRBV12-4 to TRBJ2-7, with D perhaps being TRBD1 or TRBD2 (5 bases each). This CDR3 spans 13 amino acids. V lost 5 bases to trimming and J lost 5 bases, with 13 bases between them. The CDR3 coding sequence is TGTGCCAGCAGTCTCCCGACGGGGCACGAGCAGTACTTC. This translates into CASSLPTGHEQYF.

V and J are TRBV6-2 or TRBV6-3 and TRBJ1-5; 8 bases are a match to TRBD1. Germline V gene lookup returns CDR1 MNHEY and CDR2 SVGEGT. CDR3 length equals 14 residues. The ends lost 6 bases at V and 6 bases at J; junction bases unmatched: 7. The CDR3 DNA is TGTGCCAGCAGCCGACAGGGGTCGGGTCAGCCCCAGCATTTT. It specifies CASSRQGSGQPQHF.

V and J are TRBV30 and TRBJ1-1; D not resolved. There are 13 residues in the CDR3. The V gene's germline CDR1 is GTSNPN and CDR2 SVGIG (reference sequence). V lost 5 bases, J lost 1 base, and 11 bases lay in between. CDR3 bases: TGTGCCTGGTTTCGGTTCGGGAACACTGAAGCTTTCTTT. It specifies CAWFRFGNTEAFF.

The CDR3 reads CSARWAGESIYEQYF. CDR3 bases: TGCAGTGCTCGGTGGGCGGGAGAGAGTATTTACGAGCAGTACTTC. The genes are TRBV20-1 and TRBJ2-7; 7 positions agree with TRBD2. J gave up 4 bases and V 5 bases, and 14 bases lay outside the gene matches. Germline V lookup: CDR1 DFQATT, CDR2 SNEGSKA (reference sequence). The CDR3 length is 15 residues.

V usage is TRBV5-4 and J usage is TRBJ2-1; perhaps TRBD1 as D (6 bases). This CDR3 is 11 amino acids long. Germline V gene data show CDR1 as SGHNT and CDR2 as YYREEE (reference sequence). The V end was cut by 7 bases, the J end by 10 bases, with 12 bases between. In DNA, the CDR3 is TGTGCCAGCCAACAGGGAAAAGAGCAGTTCTTC. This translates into CASQQGKEQFF.

CDR3 amino acids: CASSQYTGDQEKLFF. The CDR3 coding sequence is TGTGCCAGCAGCCAGTACACAGGGGATCAGGAAAAACTGTTTTTT. The chain uses TRBV4-2 and TRBJ1-4, with 7 positions matching TRBD1. Trimming at V came to 3 bases and at J to 8 bases, leaving 9 bases not matched to a gene. The CDR3 runs to 15 residues. Germline assignment: CDR1 LGHNA and CDR2 YNFKEQ.

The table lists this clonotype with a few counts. The CDR3 DNA follows: TGTGCCAGCAGTTTGTCTAGCGGGAGCCATCTTGCCCAGTACTTC. Translated, it gives CASSLSSGSHLAQYF. V gene TRBV12-3 or TRBV12-4 combines with J gene TRBJ2-5; 10 bases are a match to TRBD2. The CDR3 loop spans 15 amino acids. V gave up 3 bases and J gave up 9 bases; unmatched junction bases: 10.

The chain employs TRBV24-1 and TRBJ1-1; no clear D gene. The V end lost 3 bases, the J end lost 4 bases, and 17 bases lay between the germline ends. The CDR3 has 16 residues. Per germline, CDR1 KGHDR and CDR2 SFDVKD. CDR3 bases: TGTGCCACCAGTGATCGTCGTTCCCTGATGGGCACTGAAGCTTTCTTT. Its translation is CATSDRRSLMGTEAFF.

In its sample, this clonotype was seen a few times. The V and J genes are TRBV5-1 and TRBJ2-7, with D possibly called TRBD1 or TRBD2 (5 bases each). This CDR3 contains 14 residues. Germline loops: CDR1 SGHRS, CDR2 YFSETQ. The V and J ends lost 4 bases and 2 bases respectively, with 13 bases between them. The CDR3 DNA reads TGCGCCAGCAGCCCCGGGACGGACGCCTACGAGCAGTACTTC. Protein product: CASSPGTDAYEQYF.

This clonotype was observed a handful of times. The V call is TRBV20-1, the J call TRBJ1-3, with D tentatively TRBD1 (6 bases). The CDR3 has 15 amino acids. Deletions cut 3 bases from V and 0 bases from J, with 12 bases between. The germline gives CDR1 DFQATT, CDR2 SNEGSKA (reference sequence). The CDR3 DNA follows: TGCAGTGCTAGGGGGGACATCTTCTCTGGAAACACCATATATTTT. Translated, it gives CSARGDIFSGNTIYF.

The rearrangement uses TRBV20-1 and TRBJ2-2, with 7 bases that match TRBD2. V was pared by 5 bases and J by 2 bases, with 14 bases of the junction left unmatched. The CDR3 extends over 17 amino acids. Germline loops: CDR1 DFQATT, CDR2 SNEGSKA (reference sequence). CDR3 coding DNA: TGCAGTGCTGTAACCCCCGGGGGGAGGCCAAACACCGGGGAGCTGTTTTTT. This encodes CSAVTPGGRPNTGELFF.

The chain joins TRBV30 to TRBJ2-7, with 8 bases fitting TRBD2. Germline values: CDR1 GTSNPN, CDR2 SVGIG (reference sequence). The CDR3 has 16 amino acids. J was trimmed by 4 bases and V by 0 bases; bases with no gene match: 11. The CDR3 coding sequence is TGTGCCTGGAGTGTACACTTAGCGGGAAGCGTATACGAGCAGTACTTC. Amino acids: CAWSVHLAGSVYEQYF.

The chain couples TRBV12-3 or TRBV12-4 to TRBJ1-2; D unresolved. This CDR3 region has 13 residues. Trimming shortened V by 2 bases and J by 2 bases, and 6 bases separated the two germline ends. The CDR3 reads CASSLKQNYGYTF. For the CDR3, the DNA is TGTGCCAGCAGTTTAAAACAGAACTATGGCTACACCTTC.

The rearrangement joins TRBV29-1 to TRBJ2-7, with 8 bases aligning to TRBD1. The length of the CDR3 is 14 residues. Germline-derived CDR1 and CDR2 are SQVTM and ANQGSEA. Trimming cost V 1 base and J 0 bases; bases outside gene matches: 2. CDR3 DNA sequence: TGCAGCGTTGAAGTGGACAGGGTCTCCTACGAGCAGTACTTC. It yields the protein CSVEVDRVSYEQYF.

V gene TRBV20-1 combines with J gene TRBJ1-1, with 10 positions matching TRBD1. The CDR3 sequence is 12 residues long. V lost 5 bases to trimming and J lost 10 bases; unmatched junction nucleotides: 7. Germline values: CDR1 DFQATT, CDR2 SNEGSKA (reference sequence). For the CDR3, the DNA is TGCAGTGCTGGGGGACAGGGGATCCCAGCTTTCTTT. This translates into CSAGGQGIPAFF.

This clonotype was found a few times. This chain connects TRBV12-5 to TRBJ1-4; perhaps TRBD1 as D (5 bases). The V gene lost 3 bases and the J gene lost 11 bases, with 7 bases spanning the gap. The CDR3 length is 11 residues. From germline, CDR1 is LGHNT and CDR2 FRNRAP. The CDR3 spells CASGLGDKLFF. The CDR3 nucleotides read TGTGCTAGTGGTTTAGGGGATAAACTGTTTTTT.

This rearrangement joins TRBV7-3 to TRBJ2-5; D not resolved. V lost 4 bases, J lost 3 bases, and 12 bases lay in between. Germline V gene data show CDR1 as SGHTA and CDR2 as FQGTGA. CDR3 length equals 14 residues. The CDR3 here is CASSSRPTKETQYF. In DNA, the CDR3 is TGTGCCAGCAGCTCCAGACCCACGAAAGAGACCCAGTACTTC.

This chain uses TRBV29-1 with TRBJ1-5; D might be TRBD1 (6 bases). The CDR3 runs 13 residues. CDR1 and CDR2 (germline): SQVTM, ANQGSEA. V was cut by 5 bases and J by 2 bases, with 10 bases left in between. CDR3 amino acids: CSVSGDRNQPQHF. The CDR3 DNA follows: TGCAGCGTTTCAGGGGACCGCAATCAGCCCCAGCATTTT.

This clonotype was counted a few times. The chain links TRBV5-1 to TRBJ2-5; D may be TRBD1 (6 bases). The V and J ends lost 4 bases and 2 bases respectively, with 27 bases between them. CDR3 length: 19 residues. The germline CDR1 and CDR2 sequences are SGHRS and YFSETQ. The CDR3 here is CASSEIEAVTLGGQETQYF. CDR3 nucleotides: TGCGCCAGCAGCGAGATCGAGGCAGTGACCCTAGGGGGACAAGAGACCCAGTACTTC.

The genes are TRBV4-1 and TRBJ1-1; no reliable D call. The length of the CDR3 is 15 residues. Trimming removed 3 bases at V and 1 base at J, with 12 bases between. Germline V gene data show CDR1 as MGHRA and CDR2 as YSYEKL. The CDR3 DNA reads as TGCGCCAGCAGCCAGGTGCGAGGTTCGAACACTGAAGCTTTCTTT. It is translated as CASSQVRGSNTEAFF.

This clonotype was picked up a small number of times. The CDR3, as DNA: TGCAGCGTTAGACTAGCGACCCAAGAGACCCAGTACTTC. This encodes CSVRLATQETQYF. The chain couples TRBV29-1 to TRBJ2-5; TRBD2 matches at 8 bases. From germline, CDR1 is SQVTM and CDR2 ANQGSEA. The trim removed 5 bases at V and 1 base at J, leaving 3 bases unmatched. The CDR3 covers 13 residues.

CDR3 region: CASQYYNEQFF. CDR3 in DNA: TGTGCCAGCCAATACTACAATGAGCAGTTCTTC. The chain uses TRBV6-5 and TRBJ2-1; D not certain. The germline V gene encodes CDR1 MNHEY and CDR2 SVGAGI. Trimming took 8 bases from V and 3 from J, leaving 5 bases between them. CDR3 length equals 11 residues.

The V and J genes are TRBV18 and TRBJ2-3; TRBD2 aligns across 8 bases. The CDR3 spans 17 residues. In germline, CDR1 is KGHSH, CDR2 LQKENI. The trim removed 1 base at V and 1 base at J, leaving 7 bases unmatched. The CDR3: CASSPRASGPGTDTQYF. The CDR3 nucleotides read TGTGCCAGCTCACCACGGGCTAGCGGGCCCGGCACAGATACGCAGTATTTT. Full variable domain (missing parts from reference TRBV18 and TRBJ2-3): NAGVMQNPRHLVRRRGQEARLRCSPMKGHSHVYWYRQLPEEGLKFMVYLQKENIIDESGMPKERFSAEFPKEGPSILRIQQVVRGDSAAYFCASSPRASGPGTDTQYFGPGTRLTVL.